The source of this TCR beta chain is a study of T cell responses to AZD1222 COVID-19 vaccine. Between the trimmed V and J ends, which lost 10 bases and 4 bases, there was a span of 14 bases. Germline lookup yields CDR1 SGDLS and CDR2 YYNGEE. This CDR3 contains 12 residues. Measured with immunoSEQ multiplex PCR; TCRdb has only the in-frame clones, and not every one. The sample consists of some 130,000 clones, 80% to 90% of them appearing once. The gene calls are TRBV9 and TRBJ1-1, with unresolved D. The sample in question was peripheral blood, obtained on day 0 of AZD1222 vaccination. This TCR derives from an adult in good health. The CDR3 nucleotides are TGTGCCTCCTCGGGAGGGTTCACTGAAGCTTTCTTT. Residues: CASSGGFTEAFF. The complete variable domain, with remaining parts taken from reference TRBV9 and TRBJ1-1, reads DSGVTQTPKHLITATGQRVTLRCSPRSGDLSVYWYQQSLDQGLQFLIQYYNGEERAKGNILERFSAQQFPDLHSELNLSSLELGDSALYFCASSGGFTEAFFGQGTRLTVV.